This T cell receptor beta chain emerged from a study of beta chain features in type 1 diabetes. Study conclusions and caveats: Within patients, naive, central memory and Treg TCRB repertoires seemed more similar than within healthy donors. Diminished insertions and augmented deletions at VDJ junctions characterized type 1 diabetes patients.

This clone was counted once. What it binds is not known. The authors sorted CD4+ naive, central memory, regulatory and stem cell-like memory cells via CD45RO/CCR7/CD25/CD127/CD95/CD27. As every portion of the isolated RNA was reverse transcribed, the sequencing read expressed TCRB transcripts. Around 3.8 million reads per sample were averaged for naive, central memory and regulatory samples. Sequencing used immunoSEQ multiplex PCR; TCRdb keeps in-frame clones, though not all of them. Among more than 150,000 clones listed, over 8.5% were seen once. V was cut by 0 bases and J by 1 base, with 12 bases left in between. This CDR3 comprises 17 residues. Germline-derived CDR1 and CDR2 are LGHNA and YSLEER.

This sequence was found in a man younger than 30 in good health. This chain joins TRBV4-3 and TRBJ2-2; perhaps TRBD2 as D (5 bases). Sequenced: central memory CD4+ T cells from blood. The CDR3 is CASSQEMRAWNTGELFF. The CDR3 DNA follows: TGCGCCAGCAGCCAAGAAATGAGGGCATGGAACACCGGGGAGCTGTTTTTT.